A single sample gave rise to the 22 T cell receptor beta chains below, sequenced in a study of blood T cell repertoires in COVID-19. Produced via immunoSEQ multiplex PCR; TCRdb's table is partial and in-frame only. The sample shows 50,000 to 75,000 clones, over 85% of them seen only once. Sequenced material: peripheral blood. The receptors shown here come from a man in his sixties with acute or convalescent COVID-19.

Only a few counts were recorded for this clone. This rearrangement joins TRBV6-6 to TRBJ2-7, with 7 positions matching TRBD1. V lost 1 base, J lost 4 bases, and 4 bases stayed unmatched. Germline V gene lookup returns CDR1 MNHNY and CDR2 SVGAGI (reference sequence). CDR3 size: 14 residues. CDR3 nucleotides: TGTGCCAGCAGTTACTTCTCAGGGGGATACGAGCAGTACTTC. It encodes CASSYFSGGYEQYF.

The J gene is TRBJ1-2, the V gene TRBV10-1; 7 positions match TRBD1. The germline V gene has CDR1 WNHNN and CDR2 SYGVQD (reference sequence). The CDR3 covers 15 residues. V gave up 10 bases and J gave up 8 bases; unmatched junction bases: 19. Here the CDR3 reads CAMTGFSPIYVGYTF. The CDR3 DNA reads TGCGCCATGACAGGGTTTTCGCCTATTTATGTCGGCTACACCTTC.

The V and J genes are TRBV7-9 and TRBJ2-1; 7 bases are shared with TRBD1. V gave up 5 bases and J gave up 0 bases; unmatched junction bases: 1. This CDR3 comprises 14 residues. Germline V gene sequence: CDR1 SEHNR, CDR2 FQNEAQ (reference sequence). The CDR3 coding sequence is TGTGCCAGCAGCGCAGGGGGCTCCTACAATGAGCAGTTCTTC. It translates to CASSAGGSYNEQFF.

The CDR3 here is CASSGQGPYNEQFF. CDR3 bases: TGTGCCAGCAGCGGACAGGGCCCATACAATGAGCAGTTCTTC. The V gene is TRBV27, the J gene TRBJ2-1; 8 bases agree with TRBD1. The CDR3 spans 14 residues. Germline V gene lookup returns CDR1 MNHEY and CDR2 SMNVEV (reference sequence). V dropped 6 bases and J dropped 4; count of bases not matched to a gene: 5.

The chain recombines TRBV6-1 with TRBJ1-5; 9 bases agree with TRBD1. Germline V gene lookup returns CDR1 MNHNS and CDR2 SASEGT. The ends lost 3 bases at V and 5 bases at J; junction bases unmatched: 2. The CDR3 covers 14 residues. The CDR3 DNA reads TGTGCCAGCAGTGAGGGACAGGGAGATCAGCCCCAGCATTTT. Translated: CASSEGQGDQPQHF.

This rearrangement joins TRBV6-5 to TRBJ1-5; the D is unclear. Per the germline V gene, CDR1 is MNHEY and CDR2 is SVGAGI. CDR3 length: 13 amino acids. Between the trimmed V and J ends, which lost 11 bases and 5 bases, there was a span of 16 bases. The CDR3 region is CASTPFPYQPQHF. Here the CDR3 DNA reads TGTGCCTCTACCCCCTTCCCATATCAGCCCCAGCATTTT.

The chain uses TRBV5-6 and TRBJ1-2, with a weak D call TRBD1 (5 bases). CDR1 and CDR2 from the germline V gene are SGHDT and YYEEEE. Deletions cut 3 bases from V and 4 bases from J, with 16 bases between. The CDR3 sequence is 15 residues long. CDR3 in amino acids: CASSSGRTNPYGYTF. CDR3 nucleotide sequence: TGTGCCAGCAGCTCTGGACGGACAAACCCCTATGGCTACACCTTC.

The chain uses TRBV9 and TRBJ2-1; 11 positions match TRBD1. The J segment lost 9 bases and the V segment lost 4 bases, leaving 6 bases of the junction unmatched. The CDR3 has 14 amino acids. In germline, CDR1 is SGDLS, CDR2 YYNGEE. The CDR3 reads CASSRVGTGGEQFF. The CDR3 DNA is TGTGCCAGCAGCCGGGTAGGGACAGGGGGTGAGCAGTTCTTC.

The V call is TRBV12-5, the J call TRBJ1-2; 7 bases agree with TRBD1. The germline gives CDR1 LGHNT, CDR2 FRNRAP. The CDR3 length is 13 residues. V gave up 6 bases and J gave up 6 bases; unmatched junction bases: 7. CDR3 region: CASGPTGVDGYTF. Here the CDR3 DNA reads TGTGCTAGTGGCCCCACAGGGGTGGATGGCTACACCTTC.

This chain joins TRBV5-4 and TRBJ2-5; D not certain. Germline-derived CDR1 and CDR2 are SGHNT and YYREEE (reference sequence). There are 15 residues in the CDR3. Trimming shortened V by 2 bases and J by 0 bases, and 11 bases separated the two germline ends. The chain's CDR3 is CASSFRTVYQETQYF. The CDR3 nucleotides read TGTGCCAGCAGCTTCCGTACAGTTTACCAAGAGACCCAGTACTTC.

The chain joins TRBV3-1 (or the pseudogene TRBV3-2) to TRBJ1-5; D perhaps matches TRBD1 (6 bases). Germline-derived CDR1 and CDR2 are LGHDT and YNNKEL (reference sequence). This CDR3 is built from 14 residues. Trimming cost V 1 base and J 3 bases, with 7 bases left between them. The CDR3 loop reads CASSQGTVNQPQHF. CDR3 DNA: TGTGCCAGCAGCCAAGGGACAGTCAATCAGCCCCAGCATTTT.

This chain uses TRBV7-2 with TRBJ1-2; TRBD1 agrees at 9 bases. The CDR3 consists of 18 residues. Trimming took 1 base from V and 11 from J; bases not matched to a gene: 20. The germline V gene has CDR1 SGHTA and CDR2 FQGNSA. The CDR3 DNA sequence: TGTGCCAGCAGCTTAGTATTCACAGGGGGCACACTGTCGCGAGGGTACACCTTC. Its translation is CASSLVFTGGTLSRGYTF.

The rearrangement joins TRBV2 to TRBJ1-4; 12 bases fit TRBD1. V was clipped by 5 bases and J by 6 bases; unmatched bases: 7. This CDR3 spans 16 amino acids. Germline CDR1 and CDR2: SNHLY and FYNNEI. In DNA, the CDR3 is TGTGCCAGCAGTTATTCCGGGACAGGGGGCGATGAAAAACTGTTTTTT. This encodes CASSYSGTGGDEKLFF.

This chain links TRBV5-1 with TRBJ2-5, with 14 bases that match TRBD2. From germline, CDR1 is SGHRS and CDR2 YFSETQ. J gave up 5 bases and V 8 bases, and 2 bases lay outside the gene matches. This CDR3 comprises 13 residues. The CDR3 region is CASRLAGGETQYF. CDR3 DNA sequence: TGCGCCAGTCGACTAGCGGGAGGGGAGACCCAGTACTTC. Filled out from reference TRBV5-1 and TRBJ2-5, the complete variable domain reads KAGVTQTPRYLIKTRGQQVTLSCSPISGHRSVSWYQQTPGQGLQFLFEYFSETQRNKGNFPGRFSGRQFSNSRSEMNVSTLELGDSALYLCASRLAGGETQYFGPGTRLLVL.

The chain links TRBV5-6 to TRBJ1-2; the match to TRBD1 covers 10 bases. Germline V lookup: CDR1 SGHDT, CDR2 YYEEEE. The ends lost 3 bases at V and 4 bases at J; junction bases unmatched: 3. The CDR3 covers 14 residues. The DNA of the CDR3 is TGTGCCAGCAGCTGGGGGACAGGGGCCTATGGCTACACCTTC. Amino acids: CASSWGTGAYGYTF.

This chain uses TRBV19 with TRBJ2-7; the match to TRBD2 covers 7 bases. This CDR3 spans 15 amino acids. CDR1 and CDR2 (germline): LNHDA, SQIVND (reference sequence). V lost 4 bases to trimming and J lost 0 bases; unmatched junction nucleotides: 6. The CDR3 region is CASSTAGGGSYEQYF. CDR3 nucleotides: TGTGCCAGTAGTACCGCTGGGGGGGGCTCCTACGAGCAGTACTTC.

The rearrangement joins TRBV7-2 to TRBJ1-6; the D is unclear. Germline CDR1 is SGHTA and CDR2 is FQGNSA. The germline V and J ends were trimmed by 5 bases and 0 bases, with 8 bases remaining between them. This CDR3 has 15 amino acids. The CDR3 reads CASSLLSSYNSPLHF. In DNA, the CDR3 is TGTGCCAGCAGCCTTTTGAGCTCCTATAATTCACCCCTCCACTTT.

The chain recombines TRBV6-5 with TRBJ2-6; D remains unclear. Germline V gene data show CDR1 as MNHEY and CDR2 as SVGAGI. V lost 8 bases to trimming and J lost 0 bases, with 8 bases between them. This CDR3 has 14 residues. The CDR3 bases are TGTGCCAGCCTGGGCGACTCTGGGGCCAACGTCCTGACTTTC. Its protein is CASLGDSGANVLTF.

The chain combines TRBV2 with TRBJ1-1; TRBD1 agrees at 7 bases. J lost 6 bases, V lost 6 bases, and 13 bases had no gene match. The CDR3 is 15 residues long. Germline loops: CDR1 SNHLY, CDR2 FYNNEI. CDR3 sequence (DNA): TGTGCCAGCAGGGAACAGGGGTTGGGTTTTGCTGAAGCTTTCTTT. It yields the protein CASREQGLGFAEAFF.

V gene TRBV5-1 combines with J gene TRBJ2-4, with 11 positions matching TRBD2. Unmatched junction bases numbered 7, after V lost 3 bases and J lost 5 bases. The CDR3 totals 16 residues. Germline assignment: CDR1 SGHRS and CDR2 YFSETQ. The CDR3 nucleotides are TGCGCCAGCAGCTCCACCTGGGGACTAGCGGAAAACATTCAGTACTTC. Translating gives CASSSTWGLAENIQYF.

V usage is TRBV6-6 and J usage is TRBJ1-6; D is uncertain. V gave up 2 bases and J gave up 7 bases, with 9 bases separating them. The CDR3 totals 14 residues. Germline values: CDR1 MNHNY, CDR2 SVGAGI (reference sequence). CDR3: CASSYDLLNSPLHF. The CDR3 DNA reads as TGTGCCAGCAGTTACGACCTACTAAATTCACCCCTCCACTTT.

The genes are TRBV2 and TRBJ1-1; tentatively, D is TRBD1 (5 bases). With 3 bases removed from V and 0 bases from J, the gap between germline ends came to 5 bases. The CDR3 contains 13 residues. Germline lookup yields CDR1 SNHLY and CDR2 FYNNEI. CDR3 bases: TGTGCCAGCAGTGACAGGGTGAACACTGAAGCTTTCTTT. It translates to CASSDRVNTEAFF.